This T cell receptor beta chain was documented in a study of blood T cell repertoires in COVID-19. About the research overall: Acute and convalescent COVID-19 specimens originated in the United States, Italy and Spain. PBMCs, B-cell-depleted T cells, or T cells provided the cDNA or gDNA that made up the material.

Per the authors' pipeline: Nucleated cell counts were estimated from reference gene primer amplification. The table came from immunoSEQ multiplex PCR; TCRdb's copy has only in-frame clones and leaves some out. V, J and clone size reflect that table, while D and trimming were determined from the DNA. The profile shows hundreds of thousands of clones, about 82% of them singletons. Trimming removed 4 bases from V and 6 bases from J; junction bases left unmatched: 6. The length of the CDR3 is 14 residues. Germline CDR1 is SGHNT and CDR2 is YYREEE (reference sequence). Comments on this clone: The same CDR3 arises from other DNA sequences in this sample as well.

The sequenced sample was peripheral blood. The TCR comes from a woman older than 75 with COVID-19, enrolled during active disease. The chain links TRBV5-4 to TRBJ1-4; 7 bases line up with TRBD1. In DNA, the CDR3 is TGTGCCAGCAGCCCACAGGGGCGTGATGAAAAACTGTTTTTT. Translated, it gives CASSPQGRDEKLFF.